The source of this T cell receptor beta chain is a study of Graves' ophthalmopathy and Graves' hyperthyroidism. Amplified material comprised TCR beta CDR3 regions derived from RNA transcripts. Investigators did first-round RT-PCR with HTBI primers, then second-round multiplex PCR. One entry per CDR3 protein results from TCRdb running MiXCR on the multiplex PCR reads. The sample includes around 1,200,000 distinct CDR3 sequences, about 35% of them seen just once. The CDR3 runs to 13 residues. CDR1 and CDR2 from the germline V gene are MNHEY and SVGEGT. V lost 2 bases and J 8 bases, leaving 12 bases between the germline ends.

This clonotype was obtained from an adult man with Graves' hyperthyroidism. V is TRBV6-2 or TRBV6-3 and J is TRBJ2-5; no firm D call. Sequenced: peripheral blood or thyroid tissue (not recorded which). The CDR3 bases are TGTGCCAGCAGTTACGGGCCCGGCTTAACCCAGTACTTC. Translated: CASSYGPGLTQYF.